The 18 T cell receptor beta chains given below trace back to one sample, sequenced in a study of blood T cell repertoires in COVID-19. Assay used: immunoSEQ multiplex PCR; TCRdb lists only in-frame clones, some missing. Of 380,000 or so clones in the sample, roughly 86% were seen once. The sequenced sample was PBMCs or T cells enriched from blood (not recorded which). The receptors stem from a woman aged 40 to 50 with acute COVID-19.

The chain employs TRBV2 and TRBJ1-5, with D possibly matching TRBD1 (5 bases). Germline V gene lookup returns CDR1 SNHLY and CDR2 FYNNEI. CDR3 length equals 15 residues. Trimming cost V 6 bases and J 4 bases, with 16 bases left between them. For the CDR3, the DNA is TGTGCCAGCAGGGAGGGACCCCTGGGAAATCAGCCCCAGCATTTT. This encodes CASREGPLGNQPQHF.

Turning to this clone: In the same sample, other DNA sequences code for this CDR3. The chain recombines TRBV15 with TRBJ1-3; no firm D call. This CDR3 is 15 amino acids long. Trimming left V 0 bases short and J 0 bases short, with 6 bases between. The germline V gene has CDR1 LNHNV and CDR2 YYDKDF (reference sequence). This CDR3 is CATSRDVSSGNTIYF. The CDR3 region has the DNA TGTGCCACCAGCAGAGATGTTAGCTCTGGAAACACCATATATTTT.

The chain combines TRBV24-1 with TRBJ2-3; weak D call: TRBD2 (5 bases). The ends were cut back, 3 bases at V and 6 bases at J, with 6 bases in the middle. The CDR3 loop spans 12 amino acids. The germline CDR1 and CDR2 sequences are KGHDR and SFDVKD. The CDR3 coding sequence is TGTGCCACCAGTGATGACTACGATACGCAGTATTTT. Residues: CATSDDYDTQYF.

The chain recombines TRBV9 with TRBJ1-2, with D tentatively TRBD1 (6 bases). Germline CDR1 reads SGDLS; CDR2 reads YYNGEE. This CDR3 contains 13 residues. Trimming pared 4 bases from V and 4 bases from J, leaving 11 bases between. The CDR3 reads CASSSRGAYGYTF. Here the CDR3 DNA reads TGTGCCAGCAGCTCCCGGGGGGCCTATGGCTACACCTTC.

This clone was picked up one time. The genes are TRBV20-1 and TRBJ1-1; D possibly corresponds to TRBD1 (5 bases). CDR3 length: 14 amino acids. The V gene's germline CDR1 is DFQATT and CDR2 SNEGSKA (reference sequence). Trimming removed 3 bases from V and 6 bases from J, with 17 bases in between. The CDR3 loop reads CSASTGFLRAEAFF. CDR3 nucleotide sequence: TGCAGTGCTAGTACAGGTTTTTTAAGGGCTGAAGCTTTCTTT.

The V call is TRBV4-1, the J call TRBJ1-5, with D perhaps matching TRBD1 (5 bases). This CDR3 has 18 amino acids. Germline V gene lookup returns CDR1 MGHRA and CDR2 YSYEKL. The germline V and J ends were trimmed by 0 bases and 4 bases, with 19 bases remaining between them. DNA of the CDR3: TGCGCCAGCAGCCAAGAGCGTGGGGAGGGACCGACGAATCAGCCCCAGCATTTT. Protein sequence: CASSQERGEGPTNQPQHF.

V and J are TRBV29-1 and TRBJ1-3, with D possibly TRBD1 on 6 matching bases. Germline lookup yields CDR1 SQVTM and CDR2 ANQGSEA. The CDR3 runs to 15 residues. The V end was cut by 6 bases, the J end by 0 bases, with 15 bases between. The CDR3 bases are TGCAGCGTGTCAGGGGAAGGGGGCTCTGGAAACACCATATATTTT. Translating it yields CSVSGEGGSGNTIYF.

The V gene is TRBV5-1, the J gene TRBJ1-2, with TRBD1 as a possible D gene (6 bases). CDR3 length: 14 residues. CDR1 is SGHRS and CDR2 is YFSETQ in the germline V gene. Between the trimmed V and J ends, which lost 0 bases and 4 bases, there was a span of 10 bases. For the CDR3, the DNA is TGCGCCAGCAGCTTGGAGGGACACCGCTATGGCTACACCTTC. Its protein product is CASSLEGHRYGYTF.

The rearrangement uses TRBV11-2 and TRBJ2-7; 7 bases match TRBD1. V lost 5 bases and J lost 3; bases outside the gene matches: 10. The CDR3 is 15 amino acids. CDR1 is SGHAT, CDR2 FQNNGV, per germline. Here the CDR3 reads CASSQNRDSIYEQYF. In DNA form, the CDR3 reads TGTGCCAGCAGCCAAAACCGGGACAGTATCTACGAGCAGTACTTC.

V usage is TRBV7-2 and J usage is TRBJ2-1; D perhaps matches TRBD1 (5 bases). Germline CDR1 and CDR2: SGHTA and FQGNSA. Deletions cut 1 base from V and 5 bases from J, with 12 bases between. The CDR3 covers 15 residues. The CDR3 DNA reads TGTGCCAGCAGCTTAGAGGGGAAATTGCACAATGAGCAGTTCTTC. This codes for CASSLEGKLHNEQFF.

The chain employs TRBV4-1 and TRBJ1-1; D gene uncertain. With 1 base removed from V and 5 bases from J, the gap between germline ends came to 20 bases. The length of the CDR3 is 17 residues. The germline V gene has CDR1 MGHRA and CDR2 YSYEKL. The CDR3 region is CASSQGPFHRVRTEAFF. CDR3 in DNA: TGCGCCAGCAGCCAAGGTCCTTTTCACCGGGTGAGAACTGAAGCTTTCTTT.

The CDR3 region has the DNA TGTGCCAGCAGCGTCTATCCGGGACAGGGGGCCCTGAGGGAATATGGCTACACCTTC. Its translation: CASSVYPGQGALREYGYTF. The V gene is TRBV5-5, the J gene TRBJ1-2, with 12 bases that match TRBD1. Germline-derived CDR1 and CDR2 are SGHKS and YYEKEE (reference sequence). The V gene end was trimmed by 4 bases and the J gene end by 5 bases; junction bases not matched to a gene: 18. The CDR3 runs 19 residues.

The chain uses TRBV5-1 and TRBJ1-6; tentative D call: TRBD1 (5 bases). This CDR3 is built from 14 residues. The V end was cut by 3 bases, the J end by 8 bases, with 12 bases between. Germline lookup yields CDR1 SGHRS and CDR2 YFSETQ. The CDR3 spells CASSSQGKHSPLHF. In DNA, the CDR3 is TGCGCCAGCAGCTCTCAGGGAAAGCATTCACCCCTCCACTTT.

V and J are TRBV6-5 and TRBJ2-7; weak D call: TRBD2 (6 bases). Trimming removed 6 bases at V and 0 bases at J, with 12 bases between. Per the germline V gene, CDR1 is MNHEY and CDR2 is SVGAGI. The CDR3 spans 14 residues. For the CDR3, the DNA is TGTGCCAGCAGAGCCGGGGGTAGCTCCTACGAGCAGTACTTC. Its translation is CASRAGGSSYEQYF.

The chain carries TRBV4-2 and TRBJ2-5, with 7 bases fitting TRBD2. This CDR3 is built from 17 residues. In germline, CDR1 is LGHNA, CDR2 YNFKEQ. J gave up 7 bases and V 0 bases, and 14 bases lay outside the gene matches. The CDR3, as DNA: TGTGCCAGCAGCCAAGATGATGGGATAGCGGGTTTCGGGACCCAGTACTTC. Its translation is CASSQDDGIAGFGTQYF.

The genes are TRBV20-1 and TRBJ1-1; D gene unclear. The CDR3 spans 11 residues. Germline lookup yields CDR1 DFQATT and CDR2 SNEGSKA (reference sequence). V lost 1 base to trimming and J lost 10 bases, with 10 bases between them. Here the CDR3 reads CSARARRGAFF. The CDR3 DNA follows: TGCAGTGCTAGAGCCCGGCGGGGAGCTTTCTTT.

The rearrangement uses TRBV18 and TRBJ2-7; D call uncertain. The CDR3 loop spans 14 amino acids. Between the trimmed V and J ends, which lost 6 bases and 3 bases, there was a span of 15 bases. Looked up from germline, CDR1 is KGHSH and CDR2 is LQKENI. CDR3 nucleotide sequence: TGTGCCAGCTCCCCGACGGCCGGAGACTACGAGCAGTACTTC. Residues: CASSPTAGDYEQYF.

CDR3 region: CASSLGRQGSNQPQHF. The CDR3 nucleotides are TGTGCCAGCAGCTTAGGAAGACAGGGAAGCAATCAGCCCCAGCATTTT. The chain uses TRBV7-8 and TRBJ1-5, with TRBD1 identical over 7 bases. Germline CDR1 reads SGHVS; CDR2 reads FQNEAQ. This CDR3 spans 16 amino acids. J lost 1 base, V lost 1 base, and 4 bases had no gene match.